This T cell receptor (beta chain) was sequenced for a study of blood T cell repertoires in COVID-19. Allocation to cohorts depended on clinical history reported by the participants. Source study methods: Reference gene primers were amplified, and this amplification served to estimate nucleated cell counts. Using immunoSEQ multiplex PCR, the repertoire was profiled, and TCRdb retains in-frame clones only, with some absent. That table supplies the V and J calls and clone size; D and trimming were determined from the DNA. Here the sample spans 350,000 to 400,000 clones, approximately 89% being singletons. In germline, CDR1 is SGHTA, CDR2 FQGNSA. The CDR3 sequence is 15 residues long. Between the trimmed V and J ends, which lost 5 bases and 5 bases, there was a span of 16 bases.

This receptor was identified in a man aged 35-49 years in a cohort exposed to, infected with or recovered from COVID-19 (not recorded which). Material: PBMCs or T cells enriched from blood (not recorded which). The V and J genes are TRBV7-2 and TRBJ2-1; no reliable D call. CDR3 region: CASSKTSTPNNEQFF. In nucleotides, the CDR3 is TGTGCCAGCAGCAAGACTTCTACTCCCAACAATGAGCAGTTCTTC. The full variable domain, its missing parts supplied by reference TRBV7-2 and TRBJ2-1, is GAGVSQSPSNKVTEKGKDVELRCDPISGHTALYWYRQSLGQGLEFLIYFQGNSAPDKSGLPSDRFSAERTGGSVSTLTIQRTQQEDSAVYLCASSKTSTPNNEQFFGPGTRLTVL.